These 2 T cell receptor beta chains were sequenced from one sample in a study of T cell repertoires in cytomegalovirus infection. Their target antigens are unknown. TCRdb passed the reads through MiXCR, listing each CDR3 protein once. The data hold 800,000 to 950,000 distinct CDR3 sequences, with approximately 32% observed a single time. Sample: cultured CD8+ T cells from PBMCs, taken from culture after CMV antigen stimulation. The receptor source for this set is a human donor in good health (CMV status not recorded). Some clones in this sample may be carry-over from other donors' samples.

The table lists this clonotype with many counts. This chain links TRBV7-8 with TRBJ1-1, with 7 positions matching TRBD1. This CDR3 has 19 residues. V was pared by 2 bases and J by 5 bases, with 20 bases of the junction left unmatched. Germline-derived CDR1 and CDR2 are SGHVS and FQNEAQ. The CDR3 spells CASSLRFGSQRQGGTEAFF. CDR3 sequence (DNA): TGTGCCAGCAGCTTAAGGTTTGGGTCCCAGAGACAGGGAGGGACTGAAGCTTTCTTT.

On this clonotype itself: No conserved phenylalanine or tryptophan is present at the end of the CDR3, so a read error is the likely explanation. No DNA is shown, since the ends of the CDR3 on it are uncertain; the CDR3 is the one TCRdb lists. This CDR3 reads CASSPGTEVIYGHTI. V is TRBV7-9 and J is TRBJ1-2; the D call in the table, TRBD1, was not verified against the DNA. Germline V gene data show CDR1 as SEHNR and CDR2 as FQNEAQ (reference sequence). The CDR3 is 15 residues long, counting both termini.